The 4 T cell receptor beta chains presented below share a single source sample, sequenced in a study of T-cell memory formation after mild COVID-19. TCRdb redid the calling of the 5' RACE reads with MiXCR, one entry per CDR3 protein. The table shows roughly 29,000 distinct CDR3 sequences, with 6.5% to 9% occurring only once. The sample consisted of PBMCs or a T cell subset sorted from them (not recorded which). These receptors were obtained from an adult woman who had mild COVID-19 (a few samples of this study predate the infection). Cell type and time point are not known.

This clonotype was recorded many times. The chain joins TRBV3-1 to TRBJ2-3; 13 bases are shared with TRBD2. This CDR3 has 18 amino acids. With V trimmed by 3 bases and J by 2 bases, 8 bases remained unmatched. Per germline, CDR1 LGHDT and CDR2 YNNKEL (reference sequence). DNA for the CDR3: TGTGCCAGCAGCCATAGGAGACTAGCGGGAGGTAACACAGATACGCAGTATTTT. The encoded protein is CASSHRRLAGGNTDTQYF.

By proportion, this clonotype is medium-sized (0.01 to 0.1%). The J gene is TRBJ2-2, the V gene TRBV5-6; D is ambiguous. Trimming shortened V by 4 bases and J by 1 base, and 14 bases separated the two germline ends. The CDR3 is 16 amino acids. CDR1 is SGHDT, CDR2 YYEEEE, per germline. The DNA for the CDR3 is TGTGCCAGCAGCGGTGACATCGCCTGGAACACCGGGGAGCTGTTTTTT. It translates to CASSGDIAWNTGELFF.

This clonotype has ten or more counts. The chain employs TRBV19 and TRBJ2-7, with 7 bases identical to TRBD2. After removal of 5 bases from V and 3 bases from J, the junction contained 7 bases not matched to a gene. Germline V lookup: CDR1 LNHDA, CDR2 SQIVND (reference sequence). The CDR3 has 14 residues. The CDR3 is CASSSIQRGYEQYF. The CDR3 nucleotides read TGTGCCAGTAGTTCCATACAGCGGGGCTACGAGCAGTACTTC.

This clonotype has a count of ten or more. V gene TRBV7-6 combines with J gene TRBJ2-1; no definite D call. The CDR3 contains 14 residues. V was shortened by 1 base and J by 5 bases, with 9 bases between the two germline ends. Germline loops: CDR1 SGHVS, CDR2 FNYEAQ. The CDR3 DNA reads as TGTGCCAGCAGCTTAGTTATTAGCCACAATGAGCAGTTCTTC. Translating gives CASSLVISHNEQFF.